The sequence of this T cell receptor beta chain was determined in a study of blood T cell repertoires in COVID-19. Study-level background: The cDNA or gDNA used as material had been derived from T cells, B-cell-depleted T cells, or PBMCs.

The data were produced by immunoSEQ multiplex PCR, yet TCRdb's version contains in-frame clones alone and is incomplete. The data contain 150,000 to 200,000 clones, approximately 90% of them singletons. The CDR3 extends over 15 amino acids. The germline V gene encodes CDR1 SGHAT and CDR2 FQNNGV. The V and J ends lost 1 base and 6 bases, in that order; junction bases with no gene match: 8. The TCR comes from a man between 65 and 85 years old with active or convalescent COVID-19. The chain joins TRBV11-2 to TRBJ2-7, with 8 bases matching TRBD2. The sample comprised peripheral blood. CDR3 protein: CASSLVGAGGSEQYF. Written as DNA, the CDR3 is TGTGCCAGCAGCTTAGTTGGGGCGGGGGGTAGCGAGCAGTACTTC.